This T cell receptor beta chain was identified during a study of T cell responses to AZD1222 COVID-19 vaccine. Remarks on this clone: Its antigen is unknown.

The junction had 10 bases not matched to a gene; V was cut back by 4 bases and J by 4 bases. The CDR3 totals 17 residues. Germline lookup yields CDR1 SGHAT and CDR2 FQNNGV. The study, taken as a whole, reports: Spike was spanned by vaccine-associated CD4 TCRs, with dominance at 160-218 and 743-854.

The table came from immunoSEQ multiplex PCR; TCRdb's copy has only in-frame clones and leaves some out. Here the sample spans about 160,000 clones, 91% being singletons. Sample: peripheral blood, taken on day 0 of AZD1222 vaccination. The gene calls are TRBV11-2 and TRBJ2-5, with 12 nucleotides matching TRBD2. The receptor's source is an adult in good health. This CDR3 reads CASSSILTLAGGETQYF. Written as DNA, the CDR3 is TGTGCCAGCAGCTCCATATTAACACTAGCGGGGGGAGAGACCCAGTACTTC.